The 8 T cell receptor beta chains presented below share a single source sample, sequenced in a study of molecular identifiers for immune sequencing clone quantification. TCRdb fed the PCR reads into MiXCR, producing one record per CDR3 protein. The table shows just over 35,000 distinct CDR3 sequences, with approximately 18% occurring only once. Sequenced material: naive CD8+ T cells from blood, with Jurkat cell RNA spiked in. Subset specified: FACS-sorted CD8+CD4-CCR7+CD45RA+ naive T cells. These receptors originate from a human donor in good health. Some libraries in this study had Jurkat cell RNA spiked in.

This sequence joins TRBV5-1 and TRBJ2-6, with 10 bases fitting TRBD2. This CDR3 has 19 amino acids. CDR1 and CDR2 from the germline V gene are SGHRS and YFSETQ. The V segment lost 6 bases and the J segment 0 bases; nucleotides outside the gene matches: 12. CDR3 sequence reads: CASNSAGTSEYSGANVLTF. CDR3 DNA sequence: TGCGCCAGCAACTCCGCCGGGACTAGCGAGTACTCTGGGGCCAACGTCCTGACTTTC.

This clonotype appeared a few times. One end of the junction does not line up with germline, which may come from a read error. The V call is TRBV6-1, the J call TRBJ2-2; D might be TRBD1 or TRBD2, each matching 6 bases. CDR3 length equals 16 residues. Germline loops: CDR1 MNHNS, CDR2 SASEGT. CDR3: CASSAKRGANTGELLF. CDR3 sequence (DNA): TGTGCCAGCAGTGCGAAAAGGGGGGCGAACACCGGGGAGCTGCTTTTT.

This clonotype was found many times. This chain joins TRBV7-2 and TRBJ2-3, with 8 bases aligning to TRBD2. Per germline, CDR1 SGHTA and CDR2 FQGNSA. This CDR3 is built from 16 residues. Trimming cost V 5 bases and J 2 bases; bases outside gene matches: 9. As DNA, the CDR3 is TGTGCCAGCAGCCCCTGGGTTAGCGGGGTCACAGATACGCAGTATTTT. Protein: CASSPWVSGVTDTQYF. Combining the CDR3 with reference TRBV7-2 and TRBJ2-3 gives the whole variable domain GAGVSQSPSNKVTEKGKDVELRCDPISGHTALYWYRQSLGQGLEFLIYFQGNSAPDKSGLPSDRFSAERTGGSVSTLTIQRTQQEDSAVYLCASSPWVSGVTDTQYFGPGTRLTVL.

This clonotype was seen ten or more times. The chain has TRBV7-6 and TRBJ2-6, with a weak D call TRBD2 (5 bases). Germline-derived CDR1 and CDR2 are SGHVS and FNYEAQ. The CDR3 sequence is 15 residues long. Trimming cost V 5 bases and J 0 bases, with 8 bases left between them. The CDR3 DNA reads TGTGCCAGCAGCAGCGGCTACTCTGGGGCCAACGTCCTGACTTTC. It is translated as CASSSGYSGANVLTF.

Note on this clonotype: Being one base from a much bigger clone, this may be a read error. The CDR3 loop reads CASSLRRSDNPNTGELFF. In DNA, the CDR3 is TGTGCCAGCAGCTTACGACGGTCCGACAACCCGAACACCGGGGAGCTGTTTTTT. The chain uses TRBV7-6 and TRBJ2-2; D unclear. Per the germline V gene, CDR1 is SGHVS and CDR2 is FNYEAQ. Trimming took 2 bases from V and 0 from J, leaving 16 bases between them. The CDR3 is 18 amino acids.

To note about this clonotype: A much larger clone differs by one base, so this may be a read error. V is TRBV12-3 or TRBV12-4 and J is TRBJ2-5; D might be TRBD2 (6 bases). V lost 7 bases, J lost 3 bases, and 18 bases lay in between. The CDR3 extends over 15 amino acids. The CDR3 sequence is CASTSPGVAKETQYF. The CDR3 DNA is TGTGCCAGCACTTCACCGGGAGTGGCGAAAGAGACCCAGTACTTC.

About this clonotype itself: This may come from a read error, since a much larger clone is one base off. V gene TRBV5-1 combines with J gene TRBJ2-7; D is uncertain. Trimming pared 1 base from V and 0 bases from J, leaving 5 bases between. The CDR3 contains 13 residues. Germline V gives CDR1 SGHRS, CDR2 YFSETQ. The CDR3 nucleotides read TGCGCCAGCAGCTTGTTCCCCTCCTACGAGCAGTACTTC. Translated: CASSLFPSYEQYF.

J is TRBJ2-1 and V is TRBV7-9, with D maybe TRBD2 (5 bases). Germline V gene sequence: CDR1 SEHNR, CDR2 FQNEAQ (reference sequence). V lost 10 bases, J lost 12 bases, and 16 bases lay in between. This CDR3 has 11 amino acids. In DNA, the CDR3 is TGTGCCAACAACCCGGAGGTGTGGCAGTTCTTC. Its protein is CANNPEVWQFF.